This T cell receptor beta chain emerged from a study of blood T cell repertoires in COVID-19. Study-wide background: The United States, Italy and Spain were the sources of the acute and convalescent COVID-19 samples. In each case, the material was cDNA or gDNA derived from T cells, B-cell-depleted T cells, or PBMCs.

The ends were cut back, 4 bases at V and 6 bases at J, with 9 bases in the middle. This CDR3 spans 12 amino acids. Germline CDR1 and CDR2: SGHTA and FQGNSA. This clone is a singleton in its sample. As originally analysed: Amplifying reference gene primers gave estimates of nucleated cell counts. The assay was immunoSEQ multiplex PCR, and TCRdb's table has in-frame clones only and misses some. The DNA was the basis for D and trimming; V, J and clone size are from that table. The table lists about 38,000 clones, about 94% of them singletons. The rearrangement links TRBV7-2 to TRBJ1-1; no reliable D call. The receptor was isolated from a human donor with active COVID-19. The donor label of this sample is uncertain. The sample comprised peripheral blood. The CDR3 sequence is CASSSLGAEAFF. For the CDR3, the DNA is TGTGCCAGCAGCTCCCTGGGCGCTGAAGCTTTCTTT. Full variable domain (remainder filled in from reference TRBV7-2 and TRBJ1-1): GAGVSQSPSNKVTEKGKDVELRCDPISGHTALYWYRQSLGQGLEFLIYFQGNSAPDKSGLPSDRFSAERTGGSVSTLTIQRTQQEDSAVYLCASSSLGAEAFFGQGTRLTVV.